Reported below is one T cell receptor (beta chain). Its antigen is undetermined. Other DNA sequences within the sample encode an identical CDR3. These data come from a study of shared clonotypes between healthy human individuals. Study results and limitations: Relative to clonotypes present in all four donors, those not shared had lower generation probabilities.

Recent acute infections and vaccinations were absent in the healthy HIV-negative adult donors. CDR3 size: 13 residues. V lost 5 bases to trimming and J lost 1 base, with 9 bases between them. From germline, CDR1 is SGHTA and CDR2 FQGTGA. Every subset had its genomic DNA shared out evenly among several immunoSEQ plates. The method was immunoSEQ multiplex PCR; TCRdb's version includes in-frame clones alone and lacks a portion of them. This sample has a few million clones; over 85% occur once, and the top ten carry roughly 0.14%. This rearrangement joins TRBV7-3 to TRBJ2-7; D perhaps matches TRBD1 (6 bases). This sequence originates from a man between 18 and 29 years old in good health. The source material was naive CD4+ T cells sorted from blood. As to subset: CD45RA+ positively selected. In DNA form, the CDR3 reads TGTGCCAGCAGCCTGGACAGATCCTACGAGCAGTACTTC. It yields the protein CASSLDRSYEQYF.